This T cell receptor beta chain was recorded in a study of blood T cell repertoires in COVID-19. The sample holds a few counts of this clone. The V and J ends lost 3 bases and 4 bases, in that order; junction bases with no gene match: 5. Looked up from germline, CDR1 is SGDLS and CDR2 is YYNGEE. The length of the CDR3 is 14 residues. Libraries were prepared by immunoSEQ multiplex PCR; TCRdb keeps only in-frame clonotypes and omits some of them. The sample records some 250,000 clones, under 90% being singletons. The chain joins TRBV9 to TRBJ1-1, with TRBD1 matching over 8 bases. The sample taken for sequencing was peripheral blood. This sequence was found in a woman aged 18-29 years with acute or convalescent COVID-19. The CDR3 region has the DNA TGTGCCAGCAGCGCAGGGGGCCTGGGCACTGAAGCTTTCTTT. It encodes CASSAGGLGTEAFF. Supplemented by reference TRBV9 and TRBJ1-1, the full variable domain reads DSGVTQTPKHLITATGQRVTLRCSPRSGDLSVYWYQQSLDQGLQFLIQYYNGEERAKGNILERFSAQQFPDLHSELNLSSLELGDSALYFCASSAGGLGTEAFFGQGTRLTVV.